This T cell receptor (beta chain) came from a study of T cells in Graves' hyperthyroidism and ophthalmopathy. RNA transcripts served as the template for amplifying TCR beta CDR3 regions. Using the HTBI primer set, a first-round RT-PCR was run on the TCR CDR3. TCRdb re-analysed the multiplex PCR reads in MiXCR, keeping a single row per CDR3 protein. The repertoire holds 110,000 to 150,000 distinct CDR3 sequences, with approximately 20% as singletons. Diagnoses used clinical symptoms, serum thyroxine and TRAb, thyroid ultrasound and orbital computed tomography. Blood was drawn at first hyperthyroidism diagnosis, before any ophthalmopathy symptoms. To note about this clonotype: Antigen: not known.

Overall study results and limits: In blood, most of the thyroid clonotypes expanded above 0.001 were also present. Ophthalmopathy cases were set apart from stable hyperthyroidism by a 13 V-J model.

Germline V gives CDR1 PRHDT, CDR2 FYEKMQ (reference sequence). The CDR3 has 17 amino acids. The V segment lost 6 bases and the J segment 8 bases; nucleotides outside the gene matches: 21. This TCR derives from a woman aged 45-59 years with Graves' hyperthyroidism that later progressed to Graves' ophthalmopathy. What was sequenced was blood. V and J are TRBV13 and TRBJ1-2; 7 nucleotides match TRBD1. The CDR3: CASSYGPRDRVMGGYTF. The CDR3 DNA reads TGTGCCAGCAGTTACGGCCCTCGTGACAGGGTAATGGGCGGCTACACCTTC.